This TCR beta chain stems from a study of glioma-infiltrating T cells after dendritic cell vaccination. Overall study findings and caveats: Patients with more pretreatment TILs had longer time to progression and survival.

CDR1 is SGHNT, CDR2 YYREEE, per germline (reference sequence). Trimming at V came to 2 bases and at J to 5 bases, leaving 9 bases not matched to a gene. The CDR3 runs to 15 residues. Regarding this clone: Its antigen is unidentified.

Sample time point: after dendritic cell vaccination, including at tumor progression/relapse. Blood PBMC samples: pre-vaccination, two weeks post third vaccination, and at tumor progression. Clones were read by immunoSEQ multiplex PCR, and TCRdb kept only the in-frame ones, dropping some. Counted here are 90,000 to 110,000 clones, around 90% occurring once; the ten biggest clones make up 2.7%. This TCR was recovered from a human donor with glioblastoma. This chain joins TRBV5-4 and TRBJ2-5; 7 nucleotides line up with TRBD1. The specimen comprised blood, sampled after dendritic cell vaccination. The CDR3 region has the DNA TGTGCCAGCAGCTTACAGACAGGGCAGGGGGAGACCCAGTACTTC. Translated: CASSLQTGQGETQYF.